The 26 T cell receptor beta chains listed next were all sequenced from one sample in a study of patients and donors after allogeneic stem cell transplantation. TCRdb itself ran the RT-PCR reads through MiXCR, one entry per CDR3 protein. The sample has 400,000 to 500,000 distinct CDR3 sequences, more than 15% seen once. Specimen: blood, either unsorted or a sorted T cell fraction (not recorded which). The receptors were sampled from a human donor who was either an allogeneic HSCT recipient or a stem cell or donor lymphocyte infusion donor (not recorded which). It is not recorded whose cells these are; they may come from a transplant donor.

This chain connects TRBV12-3 or TRBV12-4 to TRBJ1-3, with unresolved D. Between the trimmed V and J ends, which lost 7 bases and 2 bases, there was a span of 12 bases. The CDR3 is 14 amino acids. The CDR3 bases are TGTGCCAGCATGCACCCGAGGGCTGGAAACACCATATATTTT. Its protein product is CASMHPRAGNTIYF.

CDR3 protein: CASSLRSSLGNSPLHF. CDR3 sequence (DNA): TGTGCCAGCAGCTTGAGGTCGTCCCTCGGAAATTCACCCCTCCACTTT. The V call is TRBV5-6, the J call TRBJ1-6; unclear D gene. This CDR3 contains 16 residues. Germline V CDR1 and CDR2: SGHDT, YYEEEE. Trimming cost V 1 base and J 7 bases, with 15 bases left between them.

As DNA, the CDR3 is TGTGCCAGCTCACCAATGGGCAGGGAGACCCAGTACTTC. Amino acids: CASSPMGRETQYF. This chain links TRBV18 with TRBJ2-5; D gene uncertain. Looked up from germline, CDR1 is KGHSH and CDR2 is LQKENI. V gave up 2 bases and J gave up 5 bases, with 9 bases separating them. The CDR3 consists of 13 residues.

In this sample, this clonotype turned up a few times. J is TRBJ1-6 and V is TRBV25-1; no reliable D call. CDR3 length: 12 residues. The germline CDR1 and CDR2 sequences are MGHDK and SYGVNS. V dropped 6 bases and J dropped 7 bases, with 7 bases sitting between them. CDR3 bases: TGTGCCAGCAGGGGGATGAATTCACCCCTCCACTTT. Translating it yields CASRGMNSPLHF.

This clonotype was seen a few times. The CDR3 bases are TGTGCCAGCAGAGTGACAGGGGCGGGGGAGACCCAGTACTTC. Amino acids: CASRVTGAGETQYF. The rearrangement links TRBV6-1 to TRBJ2-5, with 8 bases that match TRBD1. The CDR3 loop spans 14 amino acids. After removal of 6 bases from V and 5 bases from J, the junction contained 8 bases not matched to a gene. CDR1 MNHNS and CDR2 SASEGT come from the germline V gene.

This clonotype has a handful of counts. This chain links TRBV20-1 with TRBJ1-2, with D hard to call. Germline CDR1 and CDR2: DFQATT and SNEGSKA (reference sequence). V lost 5 bases and J 0 bases, leaving 10 bases between the germline ends. This CDR3 comprises 13 residues. The CDR3 here is CSAGTATNYGYTF. Here the CDR3 DNA reads TGCAGTGCTGGTACTGCTACTAACTATGGCTACACCTTC.

This clonotype was detected ten times or more. The gene calls are TRBV12-3 or TRBV12-4 and TRBJ1-3; the match to TRBD1 covers 10 bases. The CDR3 contains 16 residues. V was pared by 8 bases and J by 1 base, with 8 bases of the junction left unmatched. Written as DNA, the CDR3 is TGTGCCAGCGACAGGGGGCACTCAGGTTCTGGAAACACCATATATTTT. Translating gives CASDRGHSGSGNTIYF.

The chain has TRBV20-1 and TRBJ2-1; 14 nucleotides match TRBD2. The germline gives CDR1 DFQATT, CDR2 SNEGSKA (reference sequence). This CDR3 has 16 residues. With V trimmed by 5 bases and J by 3 bases, 6 bases remained unmatched. The CDR3 is CSAVPGLAGDYNEQFF. The CDR3 DNA is TGCAGTGCTGTCCCGGGACTAGCGGGAGACTACAATGAGCAGTTCTTC.

J is TRBJ2-7 and V is TRBV12-3 or TRBV12-4, with D possibly being TRBD1 or TRBD2 (5 bases each). The CDR3 length is 16 residues. V was trimmed by 5 bases and J by 2 bases, leaving 19 bases between them. CDR3: CASSPSGRKPTYEQYF. The CDR3 DNA reads TGTGCCAGCAGTCCTTCGGGACGGAAACCGACCTACGAGCAGTACTTC.

This clonotype was found many times. The gene calls are TRBV5-1 and TRBJ1-3; unclear D gene. Germline CDR1 and CDR2: SGHRS and YFSETQ. Trimming shortened V by 0 bases and J by 1 base, and 5 bases separated the two germline ends. This CDR3 comprises 14 residues. CDR3 sequence: CASSLEGSGNTIYF. In DNA form, the CDR3 reads TGCGCCAGCAGCTTGGAAGGGTCTGGAAACACCATATATTTT.

The chain employs TRBV5-5 and TRBJ1-6; possibly TRBD1 for D (5 bases). The ends were cut back, 1 base at V and 7 bases at J, with 12 bases in the middle. There are 15 residues in the CDR3. The germline V gene encodes CDR1 SGHKS and CDR2 YYEKEE (reference sequence). The CDR3 DNA is TGTGCCAGCAGCTTGTGGGCCGGGACCAATTCACCCCTCCACTTT. It translates to CASSLWAGTNSPLHF.

Here the CDR3 reads CSAPGEEDEKLFF. The CDR3 DNA reads TGCAGCGCTCCCGGGGAGGAAGATGAAAAACTGTTTTTT. The chain employs TRBV29-1 and TRBJ1-4, with D uncertain. This CDR3 comprises 13 residues. Trimming pared 7 bases from V and 6 bases from J, leaving 15 bases between. The germline V gene encodes CDR1 SQVTM and CDR2 ANQGSEA.

Only one count was recorded for this clonotype. The genes are TRBV25-1 and TRBJ1-3; D unclear. The V end was cut by 6 bases, the J end by 3 bases, with 12 bases between. This CDR3 is 14 amino acids long. Germline loops: CDR1 MGHDK, CDR2 SYGVNS. Here the CDR3 DNA reads TGTGCCAGCAGCTCAGGTCGGGGTGGAAACACCATATATTTT. Encoded protein: CASSSGRGGNTIYF. Drawing the rest from reference TRBV25-1 and TRBJ1-3, the complete variable domain is EADIYQTPRYLVIGTGKKITLECSQTMGHDKMYWYQQDPGMELHLIHYSYGVNSTEKGDLSSESTVSRIRTEHFPLTLESARPSHTSQYLCASSSGRGGNTIYFGEGSWLTVV.

The chain combines TRBV20-1 with TRBJ1-1; D ambiguous. V was cut by 0 bases and J by 10 bases, with 9 bases left in between. Per the germline V gene, CDR1 is DFQATT and CDR2 is SNEGSKA (reference sequence). The CDR3 runs to 11 residues. The CDR3 protein is CSARDVRGAFF. CDR3 DNA sequence: TGCAGTGCTAGAGATGTCAGAGGAGCTTTCTTT.

This chain uses TRBV9 with TRBJ2-1; maybe TRBD2 (6 bases). Germline V gene lookup returns CDR1 SGDLS and CDR2 YYNGEE. Trimming took off 3 bases at V and 2 bases at J, with 12 bases between the two ends. The CDR3 loop spans 15 amino acids. DNA of the CDR3: TGTGCCAGCAGCGATGGAGGGTGGACCTACAATGAGCAGTTCTTC. Translated, it gives CASSDGGWTYNEQFF.

This clonotype was seen a few times. The CDR3 spells CATSDLKQGRVNEQFF. The CDR3 DNA sequence: TGTGCCACCAGTGATTTGAAGCAGGGGAGGGTCAATGAGCAGTTCTTC. The J gene is TRBJ2-1, the V gene TRBV24-1, with D maybe TRBD2 (7 bases). There are 16 residues in the CDR3. Germline V gene data show CDR1 as KGHDR and CDR2 as SFDVKD. Trimming cost V 0 bases and J 6 bases, with 14 bases left between them.

This sequence joins TRBV6-5 and TRBJ1-3, with D uncertain. Germline loops: CDR1 MNHEY, CDR2 SVGAGI. V was trimmed by 4 bases and J by 4 bases, leaving 14 bases between them. This CDR3 is 15 amino acids long. CDR3 loop: CASSSRTGGGNTIYF. CDR3 nucleotides: TGTGCCAGCAGTTCCCGCACGGGTGGGGGAAACACCATATATTTT.

V gene TRBV15 combines with J gene TRBJ2-7; D is undetermined. V lost 0 bases and J lost 5, with 8 bases in between. Looked up from germline, CDR1 is LNHNV and CDR2 is YYDKDF (reference sequence). The CDR3 has 13 residues. The CDR3 protein is CATSREGWHEQYF. The CDR3 coding sequence is TGTGCCACCAGCAGAGAAGGTTGGCACGAGCAGTACTTC.

The chain is built from TRBV6-1 and TRBJ1-5; 8 bases map to TRBD1. Germline CDR1 reads MNHNS; CDR2 reads SASEGT. V trimming: 6 bases; J trimming: 2 bases; junction bases outside the gene matches: 6. CDR3 length equals 15 residues. The CDR3 region has the DNA TGTGCCAGCAGGCCCTCGGGACAGGGCAATCAGCCCCAGCATTTT. It yields the protein CASRPSGQGNQPQHF.

The J gene is TRBJ2-7, the V gene TRBV7-9; the D is unclear. The germline V gene has CDR1 SEHNR and CDR2 FQNEAQ (reference sequence). CDR3 size: 12 residues. Trimming stripped 5 bases from V and 6 bases from J, with 11 bases between. In DNA, the CDR3 is TGTGCCAGCAGCCTGAGGTGGGGCGAGCAGTACTTC. Its translation: CASSLRWGEQYF.

This clonotype was seen only a few times. CDR3: CASSLAAGGAEQFF. The CDR3, as DNA: TGTGCCAGCAGCTTAGCGGCGGGAGGGGCTGAGCAGTTCTTC. The genes are TRBV7-9 and TRBJ2-1; 9 bases match TRBD2. The J segment lost 9 bases and the V segment lost 0 bases, leaving 3 bases of the junction unmatched. The CDR3 covers 14 residues. Per the germline V gene, CDR1 is SEHNR and CDR2 is FQNEAQ (reference sequence).

This clonotype was counted between two and nine times. This chain joins TRBV4-1 and TRBJ2-7, with TRBD2 matching 8 bases. Germline values: CDR1 MGHRA, CDR2 YSYEKL. Trimming at V came to 1 base and at J to 3 bases, leaving 5 bases not matched to a gene. The CDR3 contains 15 residues. In DNA form, the CDR3 reads TGCGCCAGCAGCCAAGTGCGAGCGGGAGACTACGAGCAGTACTTC. Protein: CASSQVRAGDYEQYF.

This clonotype has more than one count but fewer than ten. The chain uses TRBV3-1 and TRBJ2-3, with a tentative D call TRBD2 (7 bases). The CDR3 length is 16 residues. V lost 3 bases to trimming and J lost 8 bases, with 21 bases between them. The germline gives CDR1 LGHDT, CDR2 YNNKEL (reference sequence). The CDR3 DNA sequence: TGTGCCAGCAGCCATGGGGGGGCTAGCGGTAGTACTACGCAGTATTTT. Translated: CASSHGGASGSTTQYF.

This clonotype was detected a few times. The gene calls are TRBV11-2 and TRBJ2-3, with 11 bases identical to TRBD2. This CDR3 comprises 16 residues. Germline V gives CDR1 SGHAT, CDR2 FQNNGV. V trimming: 3 bases; J trimming: 6 bases; junction bases outside the gene matches: 8. The CDR3 is CASSLAVAGGRDTQYF. The CDR3 DNA sequence: TGTGCCAGCAGCTTGGCAGTAGCGGGGGGGAGGGATACGCAGTATTTT.

This sequence joins TRBV19 and TRBJ2-3, with 9 bases identical to TRBD2. The CDR3 consists of 14 residues. CDR1 and CDR2 (germline): LNHDA, SQIVND (reference sequence). V lost 7 bases to trimming and J lost 4 bases; unmatched junction nucleotides: 6. The CDR3 protein is CASNQAGGADTQYF. The CDR3 nucleotides read TGTGCCAGTAATCAAGCGGGGGGCGCAGATACGCAGTATTTT.

The chain joins TRBV12-3 or TRBV12-4 to TRBJ1-2, with D hard to call. The V gene lost 3 bases and the J gene lost 5 bases, with 10 bases spanning the gap. The CDR3 runs to 13 residues. The CDR3 loop reads CASSFAQTYGYTF. CDR3 nucleotides: TGTGCCAGCAGTTTCGCCCAAACATATGGCTACACCTTC.